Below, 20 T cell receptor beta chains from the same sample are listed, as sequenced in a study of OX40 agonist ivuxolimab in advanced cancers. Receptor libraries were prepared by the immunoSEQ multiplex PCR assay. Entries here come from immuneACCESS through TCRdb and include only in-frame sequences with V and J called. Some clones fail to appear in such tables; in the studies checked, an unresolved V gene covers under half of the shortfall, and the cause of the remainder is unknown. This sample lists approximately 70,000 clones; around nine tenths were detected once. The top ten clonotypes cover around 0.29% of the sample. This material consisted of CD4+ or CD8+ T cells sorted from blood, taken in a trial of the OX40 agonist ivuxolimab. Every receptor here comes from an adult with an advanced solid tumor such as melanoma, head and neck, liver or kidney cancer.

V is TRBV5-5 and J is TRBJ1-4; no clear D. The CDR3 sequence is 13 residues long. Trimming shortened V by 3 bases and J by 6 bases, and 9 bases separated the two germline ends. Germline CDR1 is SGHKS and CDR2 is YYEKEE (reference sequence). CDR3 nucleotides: TGTGCCAGCAGCTCCGAAGGGTATGAAAAACTGTTTTTT. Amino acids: CASSSEGYEKLFF.

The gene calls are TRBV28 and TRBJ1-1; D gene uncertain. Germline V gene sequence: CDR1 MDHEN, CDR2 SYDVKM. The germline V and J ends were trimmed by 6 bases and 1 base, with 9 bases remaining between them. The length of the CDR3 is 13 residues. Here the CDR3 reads CASRPVGNTEAFF. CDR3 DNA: TGTGCCAGCAGACCAGTTGGGAACACTGAAGCTTTCTTT.

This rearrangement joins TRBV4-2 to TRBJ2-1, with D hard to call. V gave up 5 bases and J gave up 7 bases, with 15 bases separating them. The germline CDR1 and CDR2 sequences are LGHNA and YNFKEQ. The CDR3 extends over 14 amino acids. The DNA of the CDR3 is TGTGCCAGCAGCTTGGTGGGTAGAGATAATGAGCAGTTCTTC. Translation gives CASSLVGRDNEQFF.

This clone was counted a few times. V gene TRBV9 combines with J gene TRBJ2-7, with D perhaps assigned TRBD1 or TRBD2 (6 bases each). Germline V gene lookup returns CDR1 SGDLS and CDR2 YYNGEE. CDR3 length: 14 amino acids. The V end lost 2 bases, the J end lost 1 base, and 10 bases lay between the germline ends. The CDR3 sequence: CASSVLGGSYEQYF. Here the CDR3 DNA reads TGTGCCAGCAGCGTCCTAGGGGGGTCCTACGAGCAGTACTTC.

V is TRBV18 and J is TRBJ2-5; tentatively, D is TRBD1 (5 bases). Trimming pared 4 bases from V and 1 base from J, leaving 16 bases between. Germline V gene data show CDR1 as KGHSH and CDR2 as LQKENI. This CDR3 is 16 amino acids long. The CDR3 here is CASSLNAGSAQETQYF. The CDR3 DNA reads TGTGCCAGCTCACTAAATGCAGGGTCAGCCCAAGAGACCCAGTACTTC.

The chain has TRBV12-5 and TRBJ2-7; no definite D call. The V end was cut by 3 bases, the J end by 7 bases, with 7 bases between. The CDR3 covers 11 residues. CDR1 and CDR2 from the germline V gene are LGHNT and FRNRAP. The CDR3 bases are TGTGCTAGTGGTTTCCCCAGAGAGCAGTACTTC. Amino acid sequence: CASGFPREQYF. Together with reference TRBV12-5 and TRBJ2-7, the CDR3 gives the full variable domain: DARVTQTPRHKVTEMGQEVTMRCQPILGHNTVFWYRQTMMQGLELLAYFRNRAPLDDSGMPKDRFSAEMPDATLATLKIQPSEPRDSAVYFCASGFPREQYFGPGTRLTVT.

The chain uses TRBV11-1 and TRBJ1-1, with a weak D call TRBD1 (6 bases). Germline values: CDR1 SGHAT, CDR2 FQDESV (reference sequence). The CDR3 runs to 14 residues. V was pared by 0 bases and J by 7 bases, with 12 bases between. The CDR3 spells CASSLARTEDEAFF. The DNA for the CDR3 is TGTGCCAGCAGCTTAGCGAGGACAGAGGATGAAGCTTTCTTT.

This CDR3 reads CAASNLPASYNEQFF. In DNA, the CDR3 is TGTGCCGCCAGTAACTTGCCAGCGTCCTACAATGAGCAGTTCTTC. The chain carries TRBV19 and TRBJ2-1; D gene unclear. The CDR3 length is 15 residues. Germline values: CDR1 LNHDA, CDR2 SQIVND (reference sequence). V lost 11 bases to trimming and J lost 1 base, with 18 bases between them.

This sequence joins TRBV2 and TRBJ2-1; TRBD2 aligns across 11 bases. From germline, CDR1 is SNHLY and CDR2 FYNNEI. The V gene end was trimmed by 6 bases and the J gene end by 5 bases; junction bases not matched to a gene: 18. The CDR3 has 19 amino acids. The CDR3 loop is CASRSPGLAGPTMDNEQFF. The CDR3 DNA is TGTGCCAGCAGATCACCAGGACTAGCGGGCCCTACGATGGACAATGAGCAGTTCTTC.

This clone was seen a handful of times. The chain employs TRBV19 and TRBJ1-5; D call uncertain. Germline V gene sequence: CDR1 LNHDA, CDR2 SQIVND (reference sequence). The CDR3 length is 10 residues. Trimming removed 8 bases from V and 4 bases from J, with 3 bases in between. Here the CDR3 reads CASGNQPQHF. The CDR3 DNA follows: TGTGCCAGTGGTAATCAGCCCCAGCATTTT.

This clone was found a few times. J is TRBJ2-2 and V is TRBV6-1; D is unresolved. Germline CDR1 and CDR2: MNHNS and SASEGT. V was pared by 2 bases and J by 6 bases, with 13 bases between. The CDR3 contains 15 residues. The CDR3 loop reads CASSELGRGAGELFF. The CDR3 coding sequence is TGTGCCAGCAGTGAACTTGGCCGAGGCGCCGGGGAGCTGTTTTTT.

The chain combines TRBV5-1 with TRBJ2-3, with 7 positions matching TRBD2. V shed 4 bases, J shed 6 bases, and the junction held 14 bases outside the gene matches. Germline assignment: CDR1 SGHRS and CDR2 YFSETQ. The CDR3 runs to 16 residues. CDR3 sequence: CASSPSASGPADTQYF. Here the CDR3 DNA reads TGCGCCAGCAGCCCCAGTGCTAGCGGTCCGGCGGATACGCAGTATTTT. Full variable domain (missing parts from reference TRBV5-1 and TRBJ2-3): KAGVTQTPRYLIKTRGQQVTLSCSPISGHRSVSWYQQTPGQGLQFLFEYFSETQRNKGNFPGRFSGRQFSNSRSEMNVSTLELGDSALYLCASSPSASGPADTQYFGPGTRLTVL.

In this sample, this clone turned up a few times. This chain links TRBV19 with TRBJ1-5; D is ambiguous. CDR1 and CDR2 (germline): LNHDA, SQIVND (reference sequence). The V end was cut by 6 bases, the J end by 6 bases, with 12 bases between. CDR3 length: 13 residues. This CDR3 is CASREGRPQPQHF. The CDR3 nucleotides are TGTGCCAGTAGGGAAGGACGTCCTCAGCCCCAGCATTTT.

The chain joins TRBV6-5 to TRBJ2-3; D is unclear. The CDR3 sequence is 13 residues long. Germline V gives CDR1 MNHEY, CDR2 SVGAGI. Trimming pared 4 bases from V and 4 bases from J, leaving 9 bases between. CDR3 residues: CASSLGIADTQYF. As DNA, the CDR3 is TGTGCCAGCAGTTTAGGGATCGCAGATACGCAGTATTTT.

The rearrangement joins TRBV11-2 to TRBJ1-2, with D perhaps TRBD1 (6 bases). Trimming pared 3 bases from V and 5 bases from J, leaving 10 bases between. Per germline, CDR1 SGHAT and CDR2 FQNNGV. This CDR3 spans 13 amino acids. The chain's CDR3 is CASSFGQQYGYTF. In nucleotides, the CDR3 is TGTGCCAGCAGCTTTGGACAGCAGTATGGCTACACCTTC.

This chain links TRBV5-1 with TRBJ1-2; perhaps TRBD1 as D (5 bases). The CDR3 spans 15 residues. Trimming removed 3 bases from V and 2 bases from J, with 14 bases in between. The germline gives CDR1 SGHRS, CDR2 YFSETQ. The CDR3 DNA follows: TGCGCCAGCAGCTCGGATTCGACAGCGAACTATGGCTACACCTTC. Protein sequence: CASSSDSTANYGYTF.

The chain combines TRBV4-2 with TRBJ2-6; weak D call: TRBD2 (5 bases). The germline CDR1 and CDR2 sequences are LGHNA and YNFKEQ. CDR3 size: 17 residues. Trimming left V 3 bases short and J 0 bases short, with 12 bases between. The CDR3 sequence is CASSHTTTSSGANVLTF. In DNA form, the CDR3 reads TGTGCCAGCAGCCACACGACTACCAGCTCTGGGGCCAACGTCCTGACTTTC.

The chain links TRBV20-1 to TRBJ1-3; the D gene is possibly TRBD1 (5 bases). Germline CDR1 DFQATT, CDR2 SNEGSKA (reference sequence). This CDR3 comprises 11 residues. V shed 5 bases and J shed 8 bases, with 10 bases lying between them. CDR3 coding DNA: TGCAGTGCTGCCCGGGGGGACACCATATATTTT. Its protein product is CSAARGDTIYF.

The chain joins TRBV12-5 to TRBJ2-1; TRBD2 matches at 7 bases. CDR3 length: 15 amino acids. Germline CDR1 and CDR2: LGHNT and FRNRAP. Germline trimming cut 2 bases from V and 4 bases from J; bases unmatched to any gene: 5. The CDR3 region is CASGLRLAAYNEQFF. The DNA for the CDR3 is TGTGCTAGTGGTTTGAGGCTAGCGGCTTACAATGAGCAGTTCTTC.

The CDR3 spells CASSKGASYEQYF. The CDR3 DNA follows: TGCGCCAGCAGTAAGGGGGCGTCCTACGAGCAGTACTTC. The chain uses TRBV10-2 and TRBJ2-7; 7 bases are shared with TRBD1. The CDR3 runs 13 residues. V trimming: 5 bases; J trimming: 1 base; junction bases outside the gene matches: 2. From germline, CDR1 is WSHSY and CDR2 SAAADI.